The sequence of this T cell receptor (beta chain) was determined in a study of low-dose radiotherapy and immunotherapy resistance in tumors. Per the germline V gene, CDR1 is SGHTA and CDR2 is FQGNSA. CDR3 length: 16 residues. Germline trimming cut 1 base from V and 7 bases from J; bases unmatched to any gene: 12. Alpha- and beta-chain coverage of first-strand cDNA came from TRAV- and TRBV-specific primers. The PCR that amplified TCRs ran for around 21 cycles, relying on a constant-region primer and a V-primer adapter. TCRdb reprocessed the reads with MiXCR, giving one entry per CDR3 protein. The repertoire includes about 64,000 distinct CDR3 sequences, around a quarter of them detected once, and about 7% sits in the top ten. The time point denotes: before trial treatment. This clonotype was seen repeatedly, ten times or more.

The rearrangement joins TRBV7-2 to TRBJ2-7; 8 positions match TRBD1. The sample was PBMCs, taken before treatment. The clonotype was recovered from a male donor with rectosigmoid adenocarcinoma. CDR3 amino acids: CASSLDAPGQAGEQYF. DNA of the CDR3: TGTGCCAGCAGCTTAGATGCCCCGGGACAGGCCGGAGAGCAGTACTTC.